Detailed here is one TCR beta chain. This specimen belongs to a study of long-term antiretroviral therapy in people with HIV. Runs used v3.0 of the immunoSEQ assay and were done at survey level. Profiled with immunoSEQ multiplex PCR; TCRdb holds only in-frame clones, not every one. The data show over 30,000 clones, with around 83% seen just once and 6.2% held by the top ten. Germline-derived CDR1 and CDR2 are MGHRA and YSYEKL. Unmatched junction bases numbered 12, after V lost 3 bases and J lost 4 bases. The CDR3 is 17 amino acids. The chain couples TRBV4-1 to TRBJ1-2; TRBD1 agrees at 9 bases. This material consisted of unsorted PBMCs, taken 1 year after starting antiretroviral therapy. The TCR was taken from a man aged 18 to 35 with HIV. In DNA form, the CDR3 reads TGCGCCAGCAGCCACTCACAGGGGGCAGTTGATCGCTATGGCTACACCTTC. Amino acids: CASSHSQGAVDRYGYTF.